This T cell receptor beta chain originates from a study of metastatic and nonmetastatic thyroid tumors (dated by TCRdb to about 2020). Concerning the study at large: For patients with malignant and with benign thyroid disease, the researchers compared repertoires between peripheral blood samples and tumor or nodule tissue samples.

The method behind the library was PCR. Sequencing was performed on an Illumina HiSeq 4000. High-throughput sequencing was used to profile the TCR beta-chain CDR3 region of each patient. Concerning the study's data processing: CDR3 differences across clinicopathological groups were used to build a classifier for discriminating distant-metastatic papillary thyroid cancer patients. The Shannon index was used to measure repertoire diversity, and the Morisita-Horn index was used to measure how similar tumor and blood repertoires were. TCRdb reran the public reads through fastp at Q25 and MiXCR, keeping productive beta chains. What appears here as the V and J calls and clone size reflects TCRdb's work, not the paper's. A total of around 16,000 clones appear in this sample, 20% to 30% of them only once. The top ten hold 10% to 11% of the sample. Study-level results and caveats: In both blood and tumor samples, malignant tumors were reported to have significantly higher TCR beta diversity than benign nodules.

Regarding this clone: The clone's antigen remains unknown. Per-nucleotide qualities are absent, and no much larger clonotype sits a single base away.

No treatment had been received by any patient before thyroid surgery. The study retrospectively analysed patient clinical samples collected from the early 2010s to the late 2010s using T-cell receptor beta sequencing. Trimming removed 5 bases from V and 2 bases from J, leaving 12 bases between the germline ends. CDR1 and CDR2 are drawn from the germline V gene: MNHNS, SASEGT. From the cysteine through the phenylalanine, the CDR3 covers 15 amino acids. Only CDR3 DNA is held: 45 bases, read in frame from base 1. The chain is made from TRBV6-1 and TRBJ2-2; perhaps TRBD2 is the D gene, with 5 bases matching. The sequence was obtained from a male donor with papillary thyroid cancer or a benign thyroid nodule (not recorded which). Some clones in this sample may be carry-over from other donors' samples. The source material was blood. The nucleotides read TGTGCCAGCAGTTCAATGGGAGTTAACACCGGGGAGCTGTTTTTT. Protein translation: CASSSMGVNTGELFF.